This TCR beta chain was identified in a study of T cell repertoires in cytomegalovirus infection. Study summary: The public TCR beta signatures pointed to both CMV infection and matching HLA type. Notes on the study in general: Totalled public TCR beta family frequency picked out people who carried CMV plus the relevant HLA. HLA-C-restricted CMV-specific TCR beta clonotypes were dominant in the ex vivo response.

Germline assignment: CDR1 SGHTA and CDR2 FQGNSA. V lost 1 base, J lost 3 bases, and 7 bases lay in between. This CDR3 spans 13 amino acids. TCRdb processed the reads anew with MiXCR; each CDR3 protein has one entry. The sample yields more than 45,000 distinct CDR3 sequences, over 15% seen once. This clonotype was detected only a few times. The antigen is undetermined. V is TRBV7-2 and J is TRBJ2-7; D uncertain. The sequence was collected from a human donor in good health (CMV status not recorded). Some clones in this sample may be carry-over from other donors' samples. The starting material was CD8+ T cells from cultured PBMCs, obtained from culture after CMV antigen stimulation. CDR3 sequence: CASSLGTLYEQYF. As DNA, the CDR3 is TGTGCCAGCAGCTTAGGGACCCTCTACGAGCAGTACTTC.